The present entry profiles one T cell receptor (beta chain) with its context. Its specificity is not known. The data were obtained in a study of PD-1 blockade in classical Hodgkin lymphoma. Study overall: Every 2 weeks, patients had 3 mg/kg nivolumab intravenously.

Study-wide results and caveats: According to reports, newly diagnosed patients had lower baseline TCR diversity than healthy donors, and relapsed/refractory patients had lower baseline TCR diversity still. Patients excluded were those beginning nivolumab under 1 year after ASCT. Complete responders matched newly diagnosed patients in baseline diversity.

Data came from immunoSEQ multiplex PCR; TCRdb stores just in-frame clones and leaves some out. The table has more than 30,000 clones, 82% seen once. Brentuximab vedotin exposure varied, and every patient relapsed after autologous stem cell transplantation. The V gene's germline CDR1 is MNHEY and CDR2 SMNVEV (reference sequence). CDR3 length: 17 amino acids. Trimming removed 0 bases from V and 3 bases from J; junction bases left unmatched: 11. This specimen consisted of peripheral blood mononuclear cells (PBMCs), obtained at baseline. This chain joins TRBV27 and TRBJ2-7; 7 bases are a match to TRBD1. The sequence derives from a human donor with classical Hodgkin lymphoma. The CDR3 region is CASSLSRGPDRLYEQYF. The CDR3 DNA reads as TGTGCCAGCAGTTTATCGCGAGGCCCGGACAGGCTCTACGAGCAGTACTTC.